The 12 T cell receptor beta chains reported below all come from one sample, sequenced in a study of blood T cell repertoires in COVID-19. Only in-frame clones appear in the TCRdb table, and some are missing; sequencing was by immunoSEQ multiplex PCR. The sample has about 28,000 clones; 85% to 95% are singletons. Specimen: peripheral blood. These receptor sequences come from a woman aged 65 to 85 with COVID-19, enrolled during active disease.

The V and J genes are TRBV30 and TRBJ2-5, with 9 bases aligning to TRBD2. CDR1 is GTSNPN and CDR2 is SVGIG in the germline V gene (reference sequence). Trimming removed 4 bases from V and 5 bases from J; junction bases left unmatched: 8. The CDR3 is 14 amino acids. CDR3 loop: CAWKHRTSVETQYF. CDR3 sequence (DNA): TGTGCCTGGAAGCACCGGACTAGCGTGGAGACCCAGTACTTC.

The chain has TRBV4-2 and TRBJ2-7, with D hard to call. CDR1 is LGHNA and CDR2 is YNFKEQ in the germline V gene. This CDR3 spans 12 amino acids. V dropped 0 bases and J dropped 3 bases, with 3 bases sitting between them. CDR3: CASSQDGYEQYF. The CDR3 bases are TGTGCCAGCAGCCAAGACGGCTACGAGCAGTACTTC.

This chain joins TRBV12-5 and TRBJ2-3; 8 bases are shared with TRBD1. J was trimmed by 5 bases and V by 7 bases; bases with no gene match: 8. The CDR3 is 14 residues long. Germline CDR1 LGHNT, CDR2 FRNRAP. DNA of the CDR3: TGTGCTAGTGCCGTGGACAGGGTAGGAGATACGCAGTATTTT. Its translation is CASAVDRVGDTQYF.

The V and J genes are TRBV18 and TRBJ2-3, with D tentatively TRBD2 (6 bases). Germline V CDR1 and CDR2: KGHSH, LQKENI. The CDR3 runs to 16 residues. V was trimmed by 0 bases and J by 1 base, leaving 11 bases between them. CDR3 sequence: CASSPPYGGGTDTQYF. The CDR3 bases are TGTGCCAGCTCACCACCATACGGGGGAGGCACAGATACGCAGTATTTT.

V usage is TRBV19 and J usage is TRBJ2-1; 8 nucleotides agree with TRBD1. Germline values: CDR1 LNHDA, CDR2 SQIVND (reference sequence). The junction had 11 bases not matched to a gene; V was cut back by 6 bases and J by 4 bases. This CDR3 has 16 amino acids. CDR3 in amino acids: CASSDRGRGMYNEQFF. For the CDR3, the DNA is TGTGCCAGTAGCGACAGGGGAAGGGGGATGTACAATGAGCAGTTCTTC.

This clone showed up just once. This chain links TRBV7-9 with TRBJ1-5, with 9 bases identical to TRBD1. J was trimmed by 4 bases and V by 5 bases; bases with no gene match: 9. The V gene's germline CDR1 is SEHNR and CDR2 FQNEAQ (reference sequence). The CDR3 spans 16 residues. Here the CDR3 reads CASSQTGGYSNQPQHF. CDR3 sequence (DNA): TGTGCCAGCAGCCAGACAGGGGGGTACTCGAATCAGCCCCAGCATTTT.

The CDR3: CAISATYRELNTEAFF. CDR3 coding DNA: TGTGCCATCAGTGCTACCTACAGAGAACTGAACACTGAAGCTTTCTTT. The chain uses TRBV10-3 and TRBJ1-1; D is unresolved. V was pared by 4 bases and J by 0 bases, with 15 bases between. The germline CDR1 and CDR2 sequences are ENHRY and SYGVKD. CDR3 length equals 16 residues.

The V and J genes are TRBV6-5 and TRBJ2-1; D might be TRBD2 (5 bases). Germline CDR1 is MNHEY and CDR2 is SVGAGI. Trimming took off 2 bases at V and 7 bases at J, with 15 bases between the two ends. The CDR3 is 15 residues long. CDR3 amino acids: CASSYELTERNEQFF. The CDR3 region has the DNA TGTGCCAGCAGTTACGAGTTGACCGAGCGGAATGAGCAGTTCTTC.

V usage is TRBV6-2 or TRBV6-3 and J usage is TRBJ2-5, with D maybe TRBD1 (6 bases). This CDR3 is built from 16 residues. Trimming shortened V by 2 bases and J by 7 bases, and 20 bases separated the two germline ends. Germline loops: CDR1 MNHEY, CDR2 SVGEGT. CDR3 sequence: CASSYLNPGDGGTQYF. The CDR3 region has the DNA TGTGCCAGCAGTTACCTGAATCCAGGGGATGGTGGGACCCAGTACTTC.

The chain is built from TRBV10-3 and TRBJ2-1; 9 bases fit TRBD1. The germline gives CDR1 ENHRY, CDR2 SYGVKD. The CDR3 has 18 residues. Germline trimming cut 2 bases from V and 2 bases from J; bases unmatched to any gene: 10. In nucleotides, the CDR3 is TGTGCCATCAGTGAGAATGTGGGACAGGGTTCTGCCTACAATGAGCAGTTCTTC. It codes for CAISENVGQGSAYNEQFF.

This sequence joins TRBV14 and TRBJ1-1; the match to TRBD1 covers 8 bases. Trimming took 2 bases from V and 6 from J; bases not matched to a gene: 8. Germline loops: CDR1 SGHDN, CDR2 FVKESK. The CDR3 spans 15 residues. CDR3 protein: CASSQPGQGWAEAFF. The CDR3 DNA follows: TGTGCCAGCAGCCAACCCGGACAGGGATGGGCTGAAGCTTTCTTT.

This rearrangement joins TRBV5-8 to TRBJ2-3; TRBD2 aligns across 12 bases. The junction had 10 bases not matched to a gene; V was cut back by 4 bases and J by 7 bases. Germline CDR1 reads SGHTS; CDR2 reads YDEGEE. The CDR3 runs to 16 residues. CDR3 sequence: CASSPRLAGVLNTQYF. CDR3 sequence (DNA): TGTGCCAGCAGCCCGAGACTAGCGGGAGTCTTAAATACGCAGTATTTT.